This T cell receptor beta chain was sequenced in a study of spatial heterogeneity in lung cancer. Looking at the study overall: Correlation of TCR transcript counts in tumor regions with a T cell module score from matched bulk RNA-seq was strong.

The germline V and J ends were trimmed by 1 base and 2 bases, with 14 bases remaining between them. The germline gives CDR1 SQVTM, CDR2 ANQGSEA. CDR3 size: 15 residues. This clonotype qualifies as medium-sized. Its antigen is not known. A distinct unique molecular identifier was carried by each TCR cDNA molecule. TCRdb called the 5' RACE reads again in MiXCR, with one record for every CDR3 protein. The profile shows 1,500 or so distinct CDR3 sequences, about 4.2% of them singletons. This sample's time point: sample taken at primary tumor resection. General observations from the study: Higher tumor mutation counts went along with higher counts of expanded intratumoral alpha and beta TCRs.

The sample consisted of lung tumor tissue, taken at surgery. V and J are TRBV29-1 and TRBJ1-2, with D hard to call. The sequence was collected from a male donor with early-stage non-small cell lung cancer. In DNA, the CDR3 is TGCAGCGTTGAAGTCGTTGTGCGGCGGAACTATGGCTACACCTTC. The encoded protein is CSVEVVVRRNYGYTF.